Following are 6 T cell receptor beta chains from one sample sequenced in a study of T-cell reconstitution after alpha-beta-depleted transplantation in children. The TCRbeta library incorporated unique molecular identifiers. TCRdb recomputed calls from the PCR reads with MiXCR, one row per CDR3 protein. The table lists hundreds of thousands of distinct CDR3 sequences, around 10% of them singletons, with 20% to 25% in the top ten. Sequencing used peripheral blood, obtained 180 days after TCRalphabeta/CD19-depleted stem cell transplant. These receptors originate from a male patient between 2 and 9 years old who had a stem cell transplant for chronic granulomatous disease, so the T cells may come from the graft donor.

This clonotype was seen repeatedly, ten times or more. V is TRBV5-1 and J is TRBJ2-1, with D tentatively TRBD1 (5 bases). Trimming removed 3 bases at V and 5 bases at J, with 15 bases between. Germline V CDR1 and CDR2: SGHRS, YFSETQ. The length of the CDR3 is 15 residues. The CDR3 nucleotides are TGCGCCAGCAGCTCGCAGGGAATTGGGCACAATGAGCAGTTCTTC. Translating it yields CASSSQGIGHNEQFF.

Concerning this clonotype: This may come from a read error, since a much larger clone is one base off. No conserved phenylalanine or tryptophan ends this CDR3, so it is likely a read error. The chain recombines TRBV10-3 with TRBJ2-3; no clear D gene. Trimming took off 2 bases at V and 9 bases at J, with 12 bases between the two ends. The CDR3 consists of 13 residues. The germline CDR1 and CDR2 sequences are ENHRY and SYGVKD. The chain's CDR3 is CAISEPAKDTQYC. CDR3 in DNA: TGTGCCATCAGTGAGCCCGCCAAGGACACGCAGTATTGT.

This clonotype was counted many times. The rearrangement joins TRBV3-1 to TRBJ2-7; the D gene is possibly TRBD2 (5 bases). CDR3 length: 14 residues. V lost 1 base to trimming and J lost 6 bases, with 13 bases between them. The germline V gene encodes CDR1 LGHDT and CDR2 YNNKEL (reference sequence). In DNA, the CDR3 is TGTGCCAGCAGCCAAGCGTTGCGAGGGCTCGAGCAGTACTTC. It codes for CASSQALRGLEQYF.

Concerning this clonotype: A junction boundary mismatches the germline segment, possibly from a read error. The rearrangement joins TRBV12-3 or TRBV12-4 to TRBJ2-7, with D possibly being TRBD1 (6 bases). This CDR3 is 13 amino acids long. The CDR3 reads CASSRDTSYEQNF. The CDR3 DNA follows: TGTGCCAGCAGTAGGGACACATCCTACGAGCAGAACTTC.

This clonotype was seen a few times. The CDR3 sequence: CASSLHSFATNEKLFF. CDR3 coding DNA: TGTGCCAGCAGTCTCCACAGCTTTGCAACTAATGAAAAACTGTTTTTT. The genes are TRBV12-3 or TRBV12-4 and TRBJ1-4; D is ambiguous. The CDR3 has 16 amino acids. V was shortened by 5 bases and J by 0 bases, with 13 bases between the two germline ends.

The sample holds a few counts of this clonotype. V gene TRBV4-2 combines with J gene TRBJ2-5, with a weak D call TRBD2 (6 bases). This CDR3 region has 18 residues. V was clipped by 0 bases and J by 0 bases, with 17 bases between them. Germline CDR1 is LGHNA and CDR2 is YNFKEQ. The CDR3 DNA reads as TGTGCCAGCAGCCAAGAACTTCGCGGGGTCGGGAACCAAGAGACCCAGTACTTC. Amino acid sequence: CASSQELRGVGNQETQYF.